The T cell receptor beta chain under discussion was sequenced for a study of T cell responses to AZD1222 COVID-19 vaccine. Study-wide results and caveats: The study reported that nearly half of spike-specific TCRs target unmutated variant regions. At study baseline, merely more than 5 AZD1222 recipients were seropositive. Vaccine-associated CD4 TCRs spanned spike, dominant at 160-218 and 743-854. The study sampled repertoires only after the peak T cell response.

Trimming removed 5 bases from V and 5 bases from J, with 18 bases in between. The CDR3 sequence is 15 residues long. The germline V gene has CDR1 MDHEN and CDR2 SYDVKM. Concerning this clone: Its target is unknown.

Here immunoSEQ multiplex PCR was the method, and the copy in TCRdb shows in-frame clones only, minus some. Of about 120,000 clones listed, 75% to 90% were seen once; the top ten hold 3.1%. The chain recombines TRBV28 with TRBJ2-5, with D tentatively TRBD1 or TRBD2 (5 bases each). This TCR was recovered from an adult in good health. The sample in question was peripheral blood, obtained on day 0 of AZD1222 vaccination. CDR3 nucleotide sequence: TGTGCCAGCAGTGTTACCGGGAATAGGGGTGAGACCCAGTACTTC. Protein product: CASSVTGNRGETQYF.